This T cell receptor (beta chain) was captured in a study of T cell repertoires in cytomegalovirus infection (dated by TCRdb to about 2019). In terms of the full investigation: Donor HLA type was relevant to the analysis, as public TCR beta signatures indicated carriage of CMV infection together with the matching HLA type. Overall study outcomes, separate from this receptor: The ex vivo response was dominated by HLA-C-restricted CMV-specific TCR beta clonotypes, and the single most frequent clonotype in two of eight donors was supplied by these HLA-C-restricted clonotypes. In both this cohort and an independent roughly 400-donor cohort, the cumulative frequency of public TCR beta family members distinguished carriers of CMV infection plus the relevant HLA type.

Sequencing used an Illumina HiSeq 1500. The raw public reads went through TCRdb reprocessing: fastp at Q25, MiXCR clone calling, in-frame beta chains kept. Every entry covers one CDR3 protein and lists the most common genes and DNA from its rows. Counted in this sample were approximately 500,000 distinct CDR3 sequences; about 26% of them appeared once. Jointly, the top ten make up around 14% of the sample. The CDR3, from cysteine to phenylalanine, totals 15 residues. Only the CDR3 portion is preserved as DNA: 45 bases, with reading frame beginning at the first base. CDR1 and CDR2 were assigned from the germline V gene (reference sequence) as LNHNV and YYDKDF. Unmatched junction bases come to 5, with V trimmed by 5 bases and J by 2 bases. This clonotype was seen a few times. Its antigen is not yet known. No quality values exist for individual bases; no much larger clone is one base distant.

The clonotype originates from a human donor in good health (CMV status not recorded). Some clones in this sample may be carry-over from other donors' samples. Input material: PBMCs. Recombination joined TRBV15 with TRBJ2-3, with 9 bases matching TRBD1. The DNA is TGTGCCACCAGCCCCCGGGACAGGGTCACAGATACGCAGTATTTT. Its protein product is CATSPRDRVTDTQYF.